One and the same sample provided the 27 T cell receptor beta chains below, sequenced in a study of T-cell reconstitution after alpha-beta-depleted transplantation in children. A library of TCRbeta sequences, prepared with unique molecular identifiers, was generated. TCRdb itself ran the PCR reads through MiXCR, one entry per CDR3 protein. The data contain some 200,000 distinct CDR3 sequences, roughly 6.5% of them singletons. The source material was PBMCs, sampled before TCRalphabeta/CD19-depleted stem cell transplant. The receptors here all came from a girl in the first two years of life with combined immunodeficiency, due to receive a stem cell transplant.

Many counts were recorded for this clonotype. The rearrangement uses TRBV28 and TRBJ2-7, with no clear D. Germline V CDR1 and CDR2: MDHEN, SYDVKM. This CDR3 has 13 residues. V lost 1 base and J lost 4, with 8 bases in between. The CDR3 spells CASSLFSRYEQYF. CDR3 bases: TGTGCCAGCAGTTTATTTAGTAGGTACGAGCAGTACTTC. Together with reference TRBV28 and TRBJ2-7, the CDR3 gives the full variable domain: DVKVTQSSRYLVKRTGEKVFLECVQDMDHENMFWYRQDPGLGLRLIYFSYDVKMKEKGDIPEGYSVSREKKERFSLILESASTNQTSMYLCASSLFSRYEQYFGPGTRLTVT.

This chain joins TRBV29-1 and TRBJ2-5; D is unresolved. Germline V CDR1 and CDR2: SQVTM, ANQGSEA. The ends were cut back, 7 bases at V and 0 bases at J, with 30 bases in the middle. The CDR3 runs to 19 residues. In DNA form, the CDR3 reads TGCAGCGCAGTCCCTCTAAAGGGCCCCGACCCTTTGTACCAAGAGACCCAGTACTTC. The encoded protein is CSAVPLKGPDPLYQETQYF. Based on the CDR3 plus reference TRBV29-1 and TRBJ2-5, the full variable domain is SAVISQKPSRDICQRGTSLTIQCQVDSQVTMMFWYRQQPGQSLTLIATANQGSEATYESGFVIDKFPISRPNLTFSTLTVSNMSPEDSSIYLCSAVPLKGPDPLYQETQYFGPGTRLLVL.

This clonotype was seen many times. V usage is TRBV12-3 or TRBV12-4 and J usage is TRBJ2-7; no definite D call. Trimming removed 3 bases at V and 4 bases at J, with 10 bases between. This CDR3 is 13 amino acids long. The chain's CDR3 is CASSFLDRYEQYF. In DNA form, the CDR3 reads TGTGCCAGCAGTTTTCTAGATCGTTACGAGCAGTACTTC.

This clonotype was found many times. The chain couples TRBV7-9 to TRBJ1-1, with no clear D. Germline V CDR1 and CDR2: SEHNR, FQNEAQ (reference sequence). This CDR3 has 14 amino acids. V lost 4 bases and J lost 0, with 9 bases in between. The DNA of the CDR3 is TGTGCCAGCAGCTCCATAAACGTGAACACTGAAGCTTTCTTT. The encoded protein is CASSSINVNTEAFF.

This clonotype was picked up many times. The V gene is TRBV9, the J gene TRBJ2-7, with 9 bases matching TRBD1. In germline, CDR1 is SGDLS, CDR2 YYNGEE. The trim removed 4 bases at V and 4 bases at J, leaving 9 bases unmatched. This CDR3 has 15 amino acids. The CDR3 loop reads CASSLGTGTEYEQYF. CDR3 in DNA: TGTGCCAGCAGCTTAGGGACAGGGACTGAATACGAGCAGTACTTC.

J is TRBJ1-1 and V is TRBV28; TRBD1 is a possible D gene (5 bases). The CDR3 is 13 residues long. The germline V gene encodes CDR1 MDHEN and CDR2 SYDVKM. Trimming pared 3 bases from V and 3 bases from J, leaving 8 bases between. CDR3 DNA: TGTGCCAGCAGTTTTCTGGGGGACACTGAAGCTTTCTTT. It is translated as CASSFLGDTEAFF.

This clonotype has ten or more counts. The rearrangement joins TRBV20-1 to TRBJ2-3; 10 bases are a match to TRBD2. Losses at the gene ends were 0 bases for V and 1 base for J; bases not matched to a gene: 1. Germline assignment: CDR1 DFQATT and CDR2 SNEGSKA (reference sequence). The CDR3 spans 15 residues. CDR3 residues: CSARDGTSGTDTQYF. The DNA for the CDR3 is TGCAGTGCTAGAGATGGGACTAGCGGCACAGATACGCAGTATTTT.

This clonotype was counted a few times. The chain is built from TRBV4-3 and TRBJ2-7, with 10 positions matching TRBD1. After removal of 0 bases from V and 4 bases from J, the junction contained 3 bases not matched to a gene. CDR1 and CDR2 (germline): LGHNA, YSLEER. This CDR3 is 15 amino acids long. CDR3 in amino acids: CASSQERDRGYEQYF. The CDR3 DNA is TGCGCCAGCAGCCAAGAGCGGGACAGGGGTTACGAGCAGTACTTC.

This clonotype was seen at least ten times. This chain uses TRBV20-1 with TRBJ2-1; 7 bases align to TRBD1. Germline CDR1 and CDR2: DFQATT and SNEGSKA (reference sequence). Trimming took 1 base from V and 10 from J; bases not matched to a gene: 10. The CDR3 contains 14 residues. This chain's CDR3 is CSARVPTGLGEQFF. In DNA, the CDR3 is TGCAGTGCTAGAGTACCGACAGGGTTGGGAGAGCAGTTCTTC.

This clonotype occurred many times. CDR3 DNA: TGTGCCAGCAGTTTCGGACTGAGGGAGACCCAGTACTTC. Protein sequence: CASSFGLRETQYF. This chain uses TRBV5-6 with TRBJ2-5; weak D call: TRBD2 (5 bases). Deletions cut 5 bases from V and 5 bases from J, with 13 bases between. This CDR3 is 13 amino acids long. The germline gives CDR1 SGHDT, CDR2 YYEEEE.

This clonotype was seen many times. The chain uses TRBV27 and TRBJ2-3; 8 nucleotides match TRBD1. Trimming took 3 bases from V and 1 from J; bases not matched to a gene: 0. The CDR3 consists of 14 residues. Germline V gives CDR1 MNHEY, CDR2 SMNVEV (reference sequence). CDR3 protein: CASSLTGGTDTQYF. For the CDR3, the DNA is TGTGCCAGCAGTTTGACAGGGGGCACAGATACGCAGTATTTT.

The chain recombines TRBV9 with TRBJ2-2, with 9 bases matching TRBD2. Germline CDR1 SGDLS, CDR2 YYNGEE. J was trimmed by 0 bases and V by 4 bases; bases with no gene match: 7. The CDR3 sequence is 17 residues long. Here the CDR3 reads CASSRTSADTNTGELFF. The CDR3 region has the DNA TGTGCCAGCAGCAGGACTAGCGCAGACACGAACACCGGGGAGCTGTTTTTT.

This clonotype was counted at least ten times. The rearrangement joins TRBV29-1 to TRBJ2-1; no firm D call. Trimming left V 1 base short and J 0 bases short, with 16 bases between. The V gene's germline CDR1 is SQVTM and CDR2 ANQGSEA. There are 17 residues in the CDR3. The CDR3 here is CSVEGATNVRSYNEQFF. The CDR3 region has the DNA TGCAGCGTTGAAGGGGCTACTAACGTACGCTCCTACAATGAGCAGTTCTTC.

This clonotype has at least ten counts. The V gene is TRBV7-8, the J gene TRBJ2-1, with D perhaps matching TRBD2 (5 bases). There are 14 residues in the CDR3. Germline V gene lookup returns CDR1 SGHVS and CDR2 FQNEAQ. Trimming cost V 0 bases and J 2 bases, with 5 bases left between them. Here the CDR3 reads CASSLARAYNEQFF. The CDR3 DNA follows: TGTGCCAGCAGCTTAGCGCGGGCCTACAATGAGCAGTTCTTC.

This clonotype was observed at least ten times. The genes are TRBV2 and TRBJ2-5, with a tentative D call TRBD2 (6 bases). Trimming removed 2 bases at V and 4 bases at J, with 11 bases between. The CDR3 has 14 amino acids. Per the germline V gene, CDR1 is SNHLY and CDR2 is FYNNEI. CDR3 sequence reads: CASSEPGEGETQYF. CDR3 nucleotide sequence: TGTGCCAGCAGTGAACCGGGAGAAGGAGAGACCCAGTACTTC.

This clonotype occurred many times. The rearrangement links TRBV12-3 or TRBV12-4 to TRBJ1-1; D not resolved. V gave up 6 bases and J gave up 1 base, with 9 bases separating them. The CDR3 is made up of 13 amino acids. CDR3 protein: CASRPTQNTEAFF. The CDR3 DNA is TGTGCCAGCAGACCGACCCAGAACACTGAAGCTTTCTTT.

This clonotype was detected ten times or more. The chain recombines TRBV6-2 or TRBV6-3 with TRBJ2-1; unclear D gene. The CDR3 extends over 13 amino acids. Germline V gene lookup returns CDR1 MNHEY and CDR2 SVGEGT. V was clipped by 11 bases and J by 3 bases, with 14 bases between them. CDR3 sequence: CASNRPGYNEQFF. Here the CDR3 DNA reads TGTGCCTCCAATCGCCCAGGCTACAATGAGCAGTTCTTC.

The chain recombines TRBV28 with TRBJ1-1, with TRBD1 matching 8 bases. The CDR3 covers 17 residues. V dropped 4 bases and J dropped 3; count of bases not matched to a gene: 13. CDR1 and CDR2 (germline): MDHEN, SYDVKM. The CDR3 region has the DNA TGTGCCAGCAGTTCAGGGGGCTGGCAGAGTATCGACACTGAAGCTTTCTTT. This gives the protein CASSSGGWQSIDTEAFF.

This clonotype was observed a handful of times. The V and J genes are TRBV20-1 and TRBJ2-4; 13 positions agree with TRBD2. Losses at the gene ends were 2 bases for V and 5 bases for J; bases not matched to a gene: 9. Germline V CDR1 and CDR2: DFQATT, SNEGSKA (reference sequence). CDR3 size: 17 residues. The CDR3 here is CSARIQLAGGRQNIQYF. The CDR3 coding sequence is TGCAGTGCTAGAATTCAACTAGCGGGAGGGCGCCAAAACATTCAGTACTTC.

This clonotype was detected ten times or more. The chain carries TRBV20-1 and TRBJ2-4, with 8 bases aligning to TRBD2. CDR1 and CDR2 (germline): DFQATT, SNEGSKA (reference sequence). J lost 6 bases, V lost 0 bases, and 16 bases had no gene match. The CDR3 runs to 18 residues. The CDR3 DNA sequence: TGCAGTGCTAGAGATGGCCCTCCTGGGAGCGGGGGTAGAAACATTCAGTACTTC. Translated, it gives CSARDGPPGSGGRNIQYF.

This clonotype has a count of ten or more. The V gene is TRBV20-1, the J gene TRBJ2-1; 9 bases line up with TRBD2. Per germline, CDR1 DFQATT and CDR2 SNEGSKA (reference sequence). V lost 7 bases, J lost 8 bases, and 9 bases stayed unmatched. CDR3 length equals 13 residues. In nucleotides, the CDR3 is TGCAGTGTACCCGGGACTAGCATGTATGAGCAGTTCTTC. Encoded protein: CSVPGTSMYEQFF.

This clonotype was found many times. V and J are TRBV20-1 and TRBJ2-5; possible D gene TRBD1, 5 bases. V was pared by 0 bases and J by 3 bases, with 11 bases between. In germline, CDR1 is DFQATT, CDR2 SNEGSKA (reference sequence). The CDR3 extends over 14 amino acids. CDR3 protein: CSARDYRLEETQYF. The CDR3 region has the DNA TGCAGTGCTAGAGACTACAGGTTGGAAGAGACCCAGTACTTC.

This clonotype showed up many times. The chain carries TRBV11-1 and TRBJ2-5; 8 positions match TRBD2. Germline trimming cut 4 bases from V and 6 bases from J; bases unmatched to any gene: 13. Germline-derived CDR1 and CDR2 are SGHAT and FQDESV (reference sequence). CDR3 length: 16 amino acids. The CDR3 is CASSSDMSGGLKTQYF. As DNA, the CDR3 is TGTGCCAGCAGCTCCGACATGAGCGGGGGACTTAAGACCCAGTACTTC.

This clonotype appeared many times. This sequence joins TRBV29-1 and TRBJ1-1; D may be TRBD1 (5 bases). Trimming left V 8 bases short and J 4 bases short, with 14 bases between. There are 12 residues in the CDR3. CDR1 and CDR2 from the germline V gene are SQVTM and ANQGSEA. The CDR3 coding sequence is TGCAGCTCCCGGGGGAGGGGCACTGAAGCTTTCTTT. Protein sequence: CSSRGRGTEAFF.

This clonotype was seen repeatedly, ten times or more. This chain uses TRBV7-9 with TRBJ2-4; D is uncertain. This CDR3 comprises 16 residues. CDR1 SEHNR and CDR2 FQNEAQ come from the germline V gene (reference sequence). Trimming pared 4 bases from V and 2 bases from J, leaving 15 bases between. CDR3 in amino acids: CASSSSMIATKNIQYF. The CDR3 DNA reads TGTGCCAGCAGCTCCAGCATGATAGCCACCAAAAACATTCAGTACTTC.

The sample holds many counts of this clonotype. V usage is TRBV6-5 and J usage is TRBJ1-6; TRBD1 might be the D (5 bases). The V gene lost 2 bases and the J gene lost 0 bases, with 17 bases spanning the gap. Germline V gives CDR1 MNHEY, CDR2 SVGAGI. CDR3 length: 19 amino acids. CDR3 bases: TGTGCCAGCAGTTACGACCAGGGACGGCAGAGCTCCTATAATTCACCCCTCCACTTT. Its translation is CASSYDQGRQSSYNSPLHF.

Here the CDR3 DNA reads TGCGCCAGCAGCTTAACGGGCCGGGGGCCGAATGAGCAGTTCTTC. Translated, it gives CASSLTGRGPNEQFF. The chain recombines TRBV5-1 with TRBJ2-1, with D perhaps being TRBD1 or TRBD2 (6 bases each). The CDR3 is made up of 15 amino acids. Trimming left V 2 bases short and J 7 bases short, with 16 bases between. The germline gives CDR1 SGHRS, CDR2 YFSETQ.